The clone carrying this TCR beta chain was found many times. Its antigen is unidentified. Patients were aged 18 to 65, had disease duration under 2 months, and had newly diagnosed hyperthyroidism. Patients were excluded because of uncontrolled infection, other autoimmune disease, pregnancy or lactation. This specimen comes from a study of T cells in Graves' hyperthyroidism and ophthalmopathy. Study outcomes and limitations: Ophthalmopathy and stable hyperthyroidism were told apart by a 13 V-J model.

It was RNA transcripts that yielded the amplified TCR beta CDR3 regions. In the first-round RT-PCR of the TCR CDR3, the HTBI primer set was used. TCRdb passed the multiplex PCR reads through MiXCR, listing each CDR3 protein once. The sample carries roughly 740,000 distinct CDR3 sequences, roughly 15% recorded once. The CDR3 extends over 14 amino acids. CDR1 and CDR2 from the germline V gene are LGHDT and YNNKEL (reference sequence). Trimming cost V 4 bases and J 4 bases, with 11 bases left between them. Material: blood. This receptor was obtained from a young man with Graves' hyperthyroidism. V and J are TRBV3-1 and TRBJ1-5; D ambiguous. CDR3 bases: TGTGCCAGCAGCCCCCGAGCAGGAAATCAGCCCCAGCATTTT. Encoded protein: CASSPRAGNQPQHF.